This T cell receptor beta chain was retrieved from a study of regulatory T cells in long-lasting Graves disease. In building TCR beta libraries, iRepertoire HTBI primers were used together with Arm-PCR of CDR3 regions. One entry per CDR3 protein results from TCRdb running MiXCR on the multiplex PCR reads. The sample includes 600,000 to 800,000 distinct CDR3 sequences, 25% to 30% of them seen just once. This CDR3 has 13 residues. V lost 4 bases to trimming and J lost 7 bases, with 14 bases between them. Looked up from germline, CDR1 is SGHRS and CDR2 is YFSETQ. Documented time point: persistent/refractory GD, antithyroid drugs over 5 years with positive TRAb. The TCR library used RNA extracted from PBMCs. The table lists this clonotype with a few counts.

The chain is built from TRBV5-1 and TRBJ1-1; perhaps TRBD1 as D (5 bases). The input for sequencing was peripheral blood mononuclear cells (PBMCs), taken when the disease was refractory, from a patient treated with antithyroid drugs. The sequence came from a female donor with Graves disease. The CDR3 loop reads CASSLQQGGEAFF. CDR3 in DNA: TGCGCCAGCAGCCTCCAGCAGGGCGGTGAAGCTTTCTTT.